What follows is one TCR beta chain and its context. Its antigen is still unknown. The PCR employed 60 Vbeta primers together with 13 Jbeta primers. Sequenced by immunoSEQ multiplex PCR; TCRdb stores in-frame clones only, minus some. The table records some 150,000 clones, 82% of them present only once. The entry originates in a study of cytomegalovirus exposure and HLA in healthy donors. Study results and caveats: A later analysis revealed that TCR association rates differed between HLA loci, peaking at DRB1 and bottoming out at HLA-C. Within the data, a cluster of highly shared sequence variants was likely a sequencing artifact. A reported reduction in N-insertions relative to the 666-donor mean was seen in an Asian-associated ancestry cluster in a later analysis. In vitro checks showed that a few CMV-associated chains really do target CMV antigens.

Germline CDR1 and CDR2: SGHNT and YYREEE (reference sequence). Trimming took 0 bases from V and 0 from J; bases not matched to a gene: 5. The CDR3 has 17 residues. Sample: PBMCs. The receptor was isolated from a woman in her 50s in good health and CMV-seropositive. The gene calls are TRBV5-4 and TRBJ1-3; 8 bases map to TRBD1. The CDR3 here is CASSLAPTGVSGNTIYF. The CDR3 nucleotides read TGTGCCAGCAGCTTGGCCCCGACAGGGGTCTCTGGAAACACCATATATTTT.